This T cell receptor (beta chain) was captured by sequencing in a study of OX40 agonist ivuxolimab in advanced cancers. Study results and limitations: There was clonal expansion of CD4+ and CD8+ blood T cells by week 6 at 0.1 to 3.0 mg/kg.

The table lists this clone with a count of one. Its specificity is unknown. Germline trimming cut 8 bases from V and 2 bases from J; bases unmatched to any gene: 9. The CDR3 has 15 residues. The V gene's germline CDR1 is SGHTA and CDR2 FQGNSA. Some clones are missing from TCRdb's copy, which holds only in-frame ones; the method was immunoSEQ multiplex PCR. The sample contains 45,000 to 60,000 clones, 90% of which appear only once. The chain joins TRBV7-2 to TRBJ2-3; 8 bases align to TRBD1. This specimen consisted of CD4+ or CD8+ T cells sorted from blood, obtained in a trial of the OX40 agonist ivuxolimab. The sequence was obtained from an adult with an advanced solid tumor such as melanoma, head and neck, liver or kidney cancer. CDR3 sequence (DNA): TGTGCCAGCCGATTAGGACAGGGACCCACAGATACGCAGTATTTT. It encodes CASRLGQGPTDTQYF. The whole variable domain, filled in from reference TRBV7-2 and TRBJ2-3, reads GAGVSQSPSNKVTEKGKDVELRCDPISGHTALYWYRQSLGQGLEFLIYFQGNSAPDKSGLPSDRFSAERTGGSVSTLTIQRTQQEDSAVYLCASRLGQGPTDTQYFGPGTRLTVL.